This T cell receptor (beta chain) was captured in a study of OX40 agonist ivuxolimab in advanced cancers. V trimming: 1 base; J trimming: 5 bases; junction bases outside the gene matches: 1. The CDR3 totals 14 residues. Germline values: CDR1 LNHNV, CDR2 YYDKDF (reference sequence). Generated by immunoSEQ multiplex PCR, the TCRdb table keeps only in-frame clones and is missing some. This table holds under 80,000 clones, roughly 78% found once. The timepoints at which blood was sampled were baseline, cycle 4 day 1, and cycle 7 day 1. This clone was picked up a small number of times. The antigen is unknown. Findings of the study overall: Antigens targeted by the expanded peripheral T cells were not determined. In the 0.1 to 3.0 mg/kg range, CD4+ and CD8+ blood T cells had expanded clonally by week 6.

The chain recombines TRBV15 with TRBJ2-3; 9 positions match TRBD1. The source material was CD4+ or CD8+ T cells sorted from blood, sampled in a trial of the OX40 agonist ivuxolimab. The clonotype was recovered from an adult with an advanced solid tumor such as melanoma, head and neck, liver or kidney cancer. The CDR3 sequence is CATSRGQGGDTQYF. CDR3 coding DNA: TGTGCCACCAGCAGAGGACAGGGGGGAGATACGCAGTATTTT.